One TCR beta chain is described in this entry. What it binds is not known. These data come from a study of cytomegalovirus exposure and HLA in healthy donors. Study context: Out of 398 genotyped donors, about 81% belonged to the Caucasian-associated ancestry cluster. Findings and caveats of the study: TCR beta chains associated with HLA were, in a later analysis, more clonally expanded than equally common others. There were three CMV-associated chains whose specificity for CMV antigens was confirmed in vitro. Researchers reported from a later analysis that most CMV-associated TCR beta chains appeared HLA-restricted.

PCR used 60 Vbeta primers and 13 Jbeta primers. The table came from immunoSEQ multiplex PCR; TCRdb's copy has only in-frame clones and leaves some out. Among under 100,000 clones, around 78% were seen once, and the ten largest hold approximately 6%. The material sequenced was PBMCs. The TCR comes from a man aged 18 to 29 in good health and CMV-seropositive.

The CDR3 protein is CASSSYQAMGYEQYF. CDR3 DNA sequence: TGTGCCAGCAGCTCTTATCAGGCCATGGGCTACGAGCAGTACTTC. The rearrangement links TRBV28 to TRBJ2-7; D gene ambiguous. This CDR3 region has 15 residues. CDR1 and CDR2 (germline): MDHEN, SYDVKM. The V gene lost 6 bases and the J gene lost 3 bases, with 18 bases spanning the gap.